This passage covers 3 T cell receptor beta chains from one sample sequenced in a study of OX40 agonist ivuxolimab in advanced cancers. Repertoires were generated with immunoSEQ multiplex PCR, while TCRdb's copy carries only in-frame clones and drops some. This sample has around 70,000 clones; around 86% occur once, and the top ten carry about 2.5%. The source was CD4+ or CD8+ T cells sorted from blood, collected in a trial of the OX40 agonist ivuxolimab. The receptors come from an adult with an advanced solid tumor such as melanoma, head and neck, liver or kidney cancer.

This chain links TRBV28 with TRBJ2-1, with TRBD2 as a possible D gene (6 bases). Germline CDR1 and CDR2: MDHEN and SYDVKM. CDR3 length: 13 residues. Trimming removed 7 bases at V and 7 bases at J, with 14 bases between. The CDR3 region is CASIGGVRNEQFF. DNA for the CDR3: TGTGCCAGCATTGGAGGGGTACGGAATGAGCAGTTCTTC.

This chain links TRBV11-3 with TRBJ2-3, with 11 bases matching TRBD2. The germline CDR1 and CDR2 sequences are SGHNT and YENEEA. V was pared by 5 bases and J by 6 bases, with 10 bases of the junction left unmatched. The CDR3 is 16 amino acids. CDR3: CASSQGLAVGGDTQYF. In DNA form, the CDR3 reads TGTGCCAGCAGCCAGGGACTAGCGGTGGGCGGGGATACGCAGTATTTT.

This clone was observed a single time. The chain joins TRBV28 to TRBJ1-4; TRBD1 might be the D (6 bases). This CDR3 has 18 amino acids. V was pared by 11 bases and J by 8 bases, with 33 bases between. CDR1 MDHEN and CDR2 SYDVKM come from the germline V gene. The CDR3 sequence: CAHSSFEPWGRGGEKLFF. In DNA, the CDR3 is TGTGCCCACTCTAGTTTCGAACCCTGGGGCAGGGGTGGAGAAAAACTGTTTTTT.